This entry describes one TCR beta chain. No antigen is known for it. Every sorted population was more than 98% pure. The data originate from a study of beta chain features in type 1 diabetes. Study-level findings and limits: Patients with Type 1 diabetes showed moderately but significantly shorter TCRB CDR3s in all four CD4+ subsets.

Expressed TCRB transcripts were sequenced after all isolated RNA was converted to cDNA. Naive, central memory and regulatory T cell samples produced a mean of roughly 3.5 million reads. Using immunoSEQ multiplex PCR, the repertoire was profiled, and TCRdb retains in-frame clones only, with some absent. Of around 350,000 clones in the sample, approximately 12% are singletons; the top ten hold about 0.017%. The sequenced sample consisted of naive CD4+ T cells from blood. This TCR was sampled from a man between 18 and 29 years old in good health.

CDR3 protein: CASSHSSGSNTGELFF. The CDR3 nucleotides are TGCGCCAGCAGCCACTCGAGCGGTTCGAACACCGGGGAGCTGTTTTTT. The genes are TRBV4-3 and TRBJ2-2; possible D gene TRBD2, 5 bases. Germline CDR1 is LGHNA and CDR2 is YSLEER. Trimming shortened V by 3 bases and J by 0 bases, and 11 bases separated the two germline ends. CDR3 length: 16 residues.